These 28 T cell receptor beta chains originate from one sample sequenced in a study of shared clonotypes between healthy human individuals. Assay: immunoSEQ multiplex PCR; the TCRdb copy retains only in-frame clones and omits some. The profile shows some 1,400,000 clones, roughly 96% of them singletons. Sequencing was done on a sample of naive CD4+ T cells sorted from blood. Subset denoted: CD45RA+ positively selected. Receptors were obtained from a man aged 25-45 years in good health.

The chain carries TRBV2 and TRBJ2-7; no clear D gene. V was cut by 2 bases and J by 3 bases, with 14 bases left in between. Germline V gene lookup returns CDR1 SNHLY and CDR2 FYNNEI. The CDR3 totals 15 residues. The CDR3 DNA follows: TGTGCCAGCAGTGAAAACGGACCCGGCGGCTACGAGCAGTACTTC. It specifies CASSENGPGGYEQYF.

This chain joins TRBV18 and TRBJ1-5, with 9 bases aligning to TRBD1. The J segment lost 0 bases and the V segment lost 3 bases, leaving 6 bases of the junction unmatched. The CDR3 loop spans 17 amino acids. Germline V gene lookup returns CDR1 KGHSH and CDR2 LQKENI. CDR3 DNA: TGTGCCAGCTCACCGGGACAGGGTTCACATAGCAATCAGCCCCAGCATTTT. Translated: CASSPGQGSHSNQPQHF.

The V and J genes are TRBV14 and TRBJ1-1, with TRBD1 identical over 7 bases. CDR3 length: 14 amino acids. With V trimmed by 3 bases and J by 5 bases, 6 bases remained unmatched. Germline CDR1 SGHDN, CDR2 FVKESK. CDR3 region: CASSQKTGTTEAFF. CDR3 bases: TGTGCCAGCAGCCAGAAGACAGGGACGACTGAAGCTTTCTTT.

This chain connects TRBV2 to TRBJ2-5; D is uncertain. This CDR3 comprises 11 residues. Germline CDR1 reads SNHLY; CDR2 reads FYNNEI. The CDR3 region has the DNA TGTGCAGGTCGGGCGTTCGAGACCCAGTACTTC. It codes for CAGRAFETQYF.

This clone has only one observation. The gene calls are TRBV29-1 and TRBJ2-3, with TRBD2 as a possible D gene (6 bases). Deletions cut 5 bases from V and 3 bases from J, with 15 bases between. Per germline, CDR1 SQVTM and CDR2 ANQGSEA. The CDR3 runs to 14 residues. The DNA for the CDR3 is TGCAGCGTTCTACCCGGGAGTAAGACAGATACGCAGTATTTT. This codes for CSVLPGSKTDTQYF.

This chain joins TRBV18 and TRBJ2-6; the match to TRBD1 covers 7 bases. From germline, CDR1 is KGHSH and CDR2 LQKENI. The trim removed 3 bases at V and 9 bases at J, leaving 8 bases unmatched. The CDR3 is made up of 15 amino acids. The CDR3 DNA reads as TGTGCCAGCTCACCCACAGACAGGGATGTCAACGTCCTGACTTTC. This encodes CASSPTDRDVNVLTF.

V gene TRBV7-9 combines with J gene TRBJ2-1, with D possibly being TRBD2 (6 bases). Looked up from germline, CDR1 is SEHNR and CDR2 is FQNEAQ (reference sequence). Trimming took 1 base from V and 6 from J, leaving 13 bases between them. This CDR3 comprises 15 residues. The CDR3 loop reads CASSLGSGGINEQFF. CDR3 DNA: TGTGCCAGCAGCTTAGGTAGCGGTGGGATCAATGAGCAGTTCTTC.

This chain connects TRBV28 to TRBJ2-6; D is undetermined. This CDR3 is built from 14 residues. Germline lookup yields CDR1 MDHEN and CDR2 SYDVKM. The V gene lost 7 bases and the J gene lost 1 base, with 8 bases spanning the gap. Written as DNA, the CDR3 is TGTGCCAGCACCTATTTATCTGGGGCCAACGTCCTGACTTTC. Protein sequence: CASTYLSGANVLTF.

J is TRBJ2-1 and V is TRBV9; D remains unclear. The CDR3 sequence is 16 residues long. Germline CDR1 and CDR2: SGDLS and YYNGEE. V lost 0 bases to trimming and J lost 3 bases, with 13 bases between them. CDR3 sequence reads: CASSVGVGSVYNEQFF. The DNA for the CDR3 is TGTGCCAGCAGCGTAGGGGTAGGGTCAGTCTACAATGAGCAGTTCTTC. The variable domain in full, with the rest retrieved from reference TRBV9 and TRBJ2-1, is DSGVTQTPKHLITATGQRVTLRCSPRSGDLSVYWYQQSLDQGLQFLIQYYNGEERAKGNILERFSAQQFPDLHSELNLSSLELGDSALYFCASSVGVGSVYNEQFFGPGTRLTVL.

The V call is TRBV4-2, the J call TRBJ2-5, with TRBD1 as a possible D gene (5 bases). V lost 1 base, J lost 1 base, and 10 bases lay in between. The CDR3 loop spans 15 amino acids. The germline V gene has CDR1 LGHNA and CDR2 YNFKEQ. Here the CDR3 reads CASSQVADSQETQYF. The CDR3, as DNA: TGTGCCAGCAGCCAAGTAGCCGACAGCCAAGAGACCCAGTACTTC.

The chain links TRBV5-1 to TRBJ2-5; weak D call: TRBD2 (7 bases). In germline, CDR1 is SGHRS, CDR2 YFSETQ. The CDR3 has 15 amino acids. V gave up 2 bases and J gave up 2 bases, with 13 bases separating them. CDR3 sequence reads: CASSFRAGQQETQYF. Written as DNA, the CDR3 is TGCGCCAGCAGCTTTAGAGCGGGACAACAAGAGACCCAGTACTTC.

The genes are TRBV19 and TRBJ2-2; 8 bases match TRBD1. The V segment lost 10 bases and the J segment 1 base; nucleotides outside the gene matches: 5. Per the germline V gene, CDR1 is LNHDA and CDR2 is SQIVND (reference sequence). There are 14 residues in the CDR3. The CDR3 sequence is CATRTGMNTGELFF. In DNA, the CDR3 is TGTGCCACGAGGACAGGGATGAACACCGGGGAGCTGTTTTTT.

The chain joins TRBV28 to TRBJ2-7; a weak D match, TRBD1 (6 bases). V lost 6 bases, J lost 3 bases, and 15 bases lay in between. Germline loops: CDR1 MDHEN, CDR2 SYDVKM. The CDR3 contains 14 residues. CDR3 residues: CASSFRGGNYEQYF. The CDR3 DNA reads as TGTGCCAGCAGCTTCAGGGGCGGCAACTACGAGCAGTACTTC.

J is TRBJ2-3 and V is TRBV18; a possible D gene is TRBD1 (6 bases). From germline, CDR1 is KGHSH and CDR2 LQKENI. Deletions cut 3 bases from V and 6 bases from J, with 22 bases between. The CDR3 sequence is 17 residues long. The CDR3 DNA follows: TGTGCCAGCTCACCGACGACAGGTCTTACAGGTGTTGATACGCAGTATTTT. It codes for CASSPTTGLTGVDTQYF.

The chain uses TRBV7-2 and TRBJ1-1; a weak D match, TRBD1 (6 bases). The CDR3 covers 13 residues. Germline-derived CDR1 and CDR2 are SGHTA and FQGNSA. V was clipped by 5 bases and J by 1 base, with 8 bases between them. DNA for the CDR3: TGTGCCAGCAGCCGGGGACAGAACACTGAAGCTTTCTTT. This codes for CASSRGQNTEAFF.

The gene calls are TRBV5-6 and TRBJ2-2; 7 bases match TRBD1. The germline V gene has CDR1 SGHDT and CDR2 YYEEEE. J was trimmed by 6 bases and V by 3 bases; bases with no gene match: 5. The CDR3 runs to 14 residues. The CDR3 protein is CASSWRQGSGELFF. Here the CDR3 DNA reads TGTGCCAGCAGCTGGAGACAGGGATCCGGGGAGCTGTTTTTT.

V gene TRBV10-3 combines with J gene TRBJ1-4; 10 positions match TRBD1. Trimming at V came to 6 bases and at J to 7 bases, leaving 5 bases not matched to a gene. The CDR3 runs 14 residues. Germline V CDR1 and CDR2: ENHRY, SYGVKD. CDR3: CAISSTGGGEKLFF. The CDR3 DNA sequence: TGTGCCATCAGCTCGACAGGGGGCGGTGAAAAACTGTTTTTT.

As for this clone: This CDR3 is also generated by other DNA sequences in the sample. V gene TRBV28 combines with J gene TRBJ2-1, with no clear D. Looked up from germline, CDR1 is MDHEN and CDR2 is SYDVKM. V was pared by 8 bases and J by 1 base, with 0 bases between. The length of the CDR3 is 10 residues. The CDR3 here is CASSYNEQFF. DNA of the CDR3: TGTGCCAGCTCCTACAATGAGCAGTTCTTC.

For this clone: The sample holds other DNA sequences that translate to the same CDR3. This rearrangement joins TRBV9 to TRBJ2-1; tentative D call: TRBD2 (6 bases). CDR1 is SGDLS and CDR2 is YYNGEE in the germline V gene. The CDR3 consists of 16 residues. V lost 4 bases and J lost 0, with 14 bases in between. The CDR3 bases are TGTGCCAGCAGCCTAGGAGGGCTACCCTCCTACAATGAGCAGTTCTTC. It encodes CASSLGGLPSYNEQFF.

The chain recombines TRBV15 with TRBJ2-7; maybe TRBD2 (6 bases). Germline V gene data show CDR1 as LNHNV and CDR2 as YYDKDF (reference sequence). V shed 1 base and J shed 7 bases, with 8 bases lying between them. The CDR3 sequence is 12 residues long. The DNA for the CDR3 is TGTGCCACCAGCAGAGGGGCGGGGGAGCAGTACTTC. Its protein product is CATSRGAGEQYF.

J is TRBJ2-1 and V is TRBV5-6, with D perhaps being TRBD1 or TRBD2 (5 bases each). Germline CDR1 reads SGHDT; CDR2 reads YYEEEE. The CDR3 runs 16 residues. With 2 bases removed from V and 1 base from J, the gap between germline ends came to 13 bases. The DNA for the CDR3 is TGTGCCAGCAGCTTTACTCCGGGACGGTCCTACAATGAGCAGTTCTTC. Translating it yields CASSFTPGRSYNEQFF.

This chain joins TRBV7-8 and TRBJ2-1; 8 nucleotides agree with TRBD2. V gave up 7 bases and J gave up 4 bases; unmatched junction bases: 9. The CDR3 length is 15 residues. The germline CDR1 and CDR2 sequences are SGHVS and FQNEAQ. CDR3 bases: TGTGCCAGCAACCGGGCCAGCGGGAGATACAATGAGCAGTTCTTC. As protein: CASNRASGRYNEQFF.

The rearrangement joins TRBV9 to TRBJ1-3, with D possibly TRBD1 on 6 matching bases. V was cut by 4 bases and J by 1 base, with 12 bases left in between. This CDR3 contains 15 residues. Germline V gives CDR1 SGDLS, CDR2 YYNGEE. CDR3 residues: CASSKLQGSGNTIYF. CDR3 bases: TGTGCCAGCAGCAAATTACAGGGTTCTGGAAACACCATATATTTT.

The count of this clone is one. The chain recombines TRBV11-3 with TRBJ2-7; 8 nucleotides agree with TRBD2. CDR1 SGHNT and CDR2 YENEEA come from the germline V gene. The CDR3 is 15 amino acids. Trimming cost V 3 bases and J 6 bases; bases outside gene matches: 10. The CDR3 protein is CASSLRLSGEGEQYF. CDR3 nucleotide sequence: TGTGCCAGCAGCTTGAGGCTTAGCGGGGAAGGCGAGCAGTACTTC.

The count of this clone is one. V is TRBV27 and J is TRBJ2-5, with 9 bases that match TRBD2. Germline V gene sequence: CDR1 MNHEY, CDR2 SMNVEV (reference sequence). The V gene end was trimmed by 2 bases and the J gene end by 4 bases; junction bases not matched to a gene: 5. CDR3 length equals 15 residues. CDR3 region: CASSLAGGPRETQYF. The CDR3 nucleotides are TGTGCCAGCAGTTTAGCGGGAGGGCCAAGAGAGACCCAGTACTTC.

In DNA form, the CDR3 reads TGTGCCAGCAGTGAATTTCTAGCCTCACACTCTGGGGCCAACGTCCTGACTTTC. It specifies CASSEFLASHSGANVLTF. This chain connects TRBV6-1 to TRBJ2-6; perhaps TRBD2 as D (5 bases). Trimming cost V 2 bases and J 0 bases, with 14 bases left between them. The CDR3 extends over 18 amino acids. Germline CDR1 is MNHNS and CDR2 is SASEGT.

This chain connects TRBV5-1 to TRBJ2-1; no firm D call. Germline V gene data show CDR1 as SGHRS and CDR2 as YFSETQ. Trimming shortened V by 4 bases and J by 4 bases, and 12 bases separated the two germline ends. CDR3 length: 14 residues. The CDR3 protein is CASSPDLLYNEQFF. In DNA, the CDR3 is TGCGCCAGCAGCCCGGATTTACTTTACAATGAGCAGTTCTTC.

The chain employs TRBV10-3 and TRBJ1-1; 11 bases map to TRBD1. CDR3 size: 16 residues. Germline trimming cut 2 bases from V and 3 bases from J; bases unmatched to any gene: 5. Germline loops: CDR1 ENHRY, CDR2 SYGVKD. CDR3 bases: TGTGCCATCAGTGAGAGGACAGGGGGCACGGACACTGAAGCTTTCTTT. Its protein product is CAISERTGGTDTEAFF.